What follows are 10 T cell receptor beta chains derived from one specimen sequenced in a study of blood T cell repertoires in COVID-19. Data came from immunoSEQ multiplex PCR; TCRdb stores just in-frame clones and leaves some out. Here the sample spans around 330,000 clones, 89% being singletons. Sequencing input: PBMCs or T cells enriched from blood (not recorded which). The receptors originated from a woman aged 40-49 years who had recovered from COVID-19.

The chain combines TRBV29-1 with TRBJ2-1; D is possibly TRBD2 (6 bases). The CDR3 is 10 amino acids. In germline, CDR1 is SQVTM, CDR2 ANQGSEA. Between the trimmed V and J ends, which lost 7 bases and 9 bases, there was a span of 10 bases. The CDR3 bases are TGCAGCGCCTGGGGAGGTGAGCAGTTCTTC. Residues: CSAWGGEQFF.

The chain employs TRBV27 and TRBJ1-1; D remains unclear. The CDR3 consists of 15 residues. V lost 6 bases to trimming and J lost 0 bases, with 14 bases between them. CDR1 is MNHEY, CDR2 SMNVEV, per germline (reference sequence). The CDR3 loop reads CASRQGGFMNTEAFF. The DNA for the CDR3 is TGTGCCAGCAGGCAAGGAGGATTCATGAACACTGAAGCTTTCTTT.

This clone was picked up one time. This chain joins TRBV5-1 and TRBJ2-7; TRBD2 agrees at 7 bases. V dropped 4 bases and J dropped 5; count of bases not matched to a gene: 12. The length of the CDR3 is 15 residues. Germline loops: CDR1 SGHRS, CDR2 YFSETQ. As DNA, the CDR3 is TGCGCCAGCAGCACTTCGGGAGGAAGGTTGGACGAGCAGTACTTC. Residues: CASSTSGGRLDEQYF. The whole variable domain, remainder taken from reference TRBV5-1 and TRBJ2-7, is KAGVTQTPRYLIKTRGQQVTLSCSPISGHRSVSWYQQTPGQGLQFLFEYFSETQRNKGNFPGRFSGRQFSNSRSEMNVSTLELGDSALYLCASSTSGGRLDEQYFGPGTRLTVT.

The V and J genes are TRBV11-3 and TRBJ1-2; 8 bases map to TRBD1. Germline V lookup: CDR1 SGHNT, CDR2 YENEEA. Unmatched junction bases numbered 5, after V lost 4 bases and J lost 1 base. The CDR3 runs to 15 residues. CDR3 nucleotide sequence: TGTGCCAGCAGCTCCTGGGACAGGATTAACTATGGCTACACCTTC. This encodes CASSSWDRINYGYTF.

This chain uses TRBV6-2 or TRBV6-3 with TRBJ1-3; D is unclear. This CDR3 comprises 16 residues. Trimming took 4 bases from V and 3 from J, leaving 16 bases between them. The germline V gene encodes CDR1 MNHEY and CDR2 SVGEGT. The CDR3 DNA reads as TGTGCCAGCAGTTCCCCGCCGGCGGTGGATGGAAACACCATATATTTT. It yields the protein CASSSPPAVDGNTIYF.

This rearrangement joins TRBV30 to TRBJ2-7; D perhaps matches TRBD1 (5 bases). Between the trimmed V and J ends, which lost 6 bases and 0 bases, there was a span of 15 bases. Germline assignment: CDR1 GTSNPN and CDR2 SVGIG (reference sequence). The CDR3 has 14 amino acids. DNA of the CDR3: TGTGCCTGTTCAAGGGGCGGAAGCTCCTACGAGCAGTACTTC. Amino acid sequence: CACSRGGSSYEQYF.

V gene TRBV4-3 combines with J gene TRBJ1-2; tentatively, D is TRBD1 (5 bases). CDR3 length equals 14 residues. The germline V gene has CDR1 LGHNA and CDR2 YSLEER. Deletions cut 0 bases from V and 8 bases from J, with 13 bases between. The CDR3 spells CASSQDRAGNGYTF. CDR3 bases: TGCGCCAGCAGCCAAGATAGGGCAGGGAACGGCTACACCTTC.

The rearrangement joins TRBV10-2 to TRBJ1-4, with 8 bases matching TRBD1. This CDR3 has 15 residues. Germline CDR1 reads WSHSY; CDR2 reads SAAADI. Trimming removed 2 bases from V and 4 bases from J; junction bases left unmatched: 3. CDR3 sequence reads: CASSEQGAHNEKLFF. The CDR3 region has the DNA TGCGCCAGCAGTGAGCAGGGGGCACATAATGAAAAACTGTTTTTT.

The chain links TRBV7-2 to TRBJ2-7; D remains ambiguous. The CDR3 contains 12 residues. Germline V CDR1 and CDR2: SGHTA, FQGNSA. The V and J ends lost 5 bases and 7 bases respectively, with 12 bases between them. Here the CDR3 DNA reads TGTGCCAGCAGCCCTTCCCGAGTAGAGCAGTACTTC. Protein product: CASSPSRVEQYF. The full variable domain, its missing parts supplied by reference TRBV7-2 and TRBJ2-7, is GAGVSQSPSNKVTEKGKDVELRCDPISGHTALYWYRQSLGQGLEFLIYFQGNSAPDKSGLPSDRFSAERTGGSVSTLTIQRTQQEDSAVYLCASSPSRVEQYFGPGTRLTVT.

The chain has TRBV27 and TRBJ1-5; TRBD1 might be the D (6 bases). The CDR3 is made up of 16 amino acids. CDR1 is MNHEY, CDR2 SMNVEV, per germline (reference sequence). V was clipped by 2 bases and J by 5 bases, with 16 bases between them. The CDR3 sequence: CASSLVGGRGDQPQHF. As DNA, the CDR3 is TGTGCCAGCAGTTTAGTAGGGGGAAGGGGTGATCAGCCCCAGCATTTT.